This TCR beta chain was identified during a study of shared clonotypes between healthy human individuals. For the study at large: The donors, a couple of women and three men, were aged 18 to 49. Study-wide results and caveats: Sampling used blood alone; tissue repertoires probably differ. Approximately 4.5% was the fraction of naive CD4 clonotypes found shared across four donors.

CDR1 SGHDN and CDR2 FVKESK come from the germline V gene. The CDR3 is 16 amino acids. With 1 base removed from V and 5 bases from J, the gap between germline ends came to 15 bases. Using immunoSEQ multiplex PCR, the repertoire was profiled, and TCRdb retains in-frame clones only, with some absent. The top ten clones hold approximately 0.39% of a sample with roughly 2,300,000 clones, about nine tenths of them seen once. Notes on this clone: The antigen is not known.

The sequence derives from a man aged 18 to 35 in good health. Some clones in this sample may be carry-over from other donors' samples. Specimen: naive CD4+ T cells from PBMCs. Subset indicated: CD45RA+ positively selected. The chain links TRBV14 to TRBJ2-1; D not certain. The CDR3 sequence: CASSQGLGTSHNEQFF. The CDR3 nucleotides are TGTGCCAGCAGCCAAGGACTCGGAACCTCGCACAATGAGCAGTTCTTC.